These 9 T cell receptor beta chains were all obtained from the same sample, sequenced in a study of blood T cells in healthy people across ages. Alongside a J-beta primer mix, a sample-barcoded 5' primer served in a second PCR lasting roughly 6 to 11 cycles. TCRdb re-derived calls from the 5' RACE reads in MiXCR, one entry per CDR3 protein. The sample carries hundreds of thousands of distinct CDR3 sequences, around 50% recorded once. The sequencing input was blood. The receptors stem from a man in his forties in good health.

In this sample, this clonotype turned up once. The chain recombines TRBV2 with TRBJ2-6; D is ambiguous. Germline-derived CDR1 and CDR2 are SNHLY and FYNNEI. The length of the CDR3 is 16 residues. V was clipped by 7 bases and J by 2 bases, with 15 bases between them. CDR3 sequence reads: CASTVLRSTGANVLTF. The CDR3 DNA is TGTGCCAGCACAGTCCTGAGGAGTACTGGGGCCAACGTCCTGACTTTC.

This clonotype was observed a handful of times. The V call is TRBV29-1, the J call TRBJ2-6; D uncertain. The germline gives CDR1 SQVTM, CDR2 ANQGSEA. Trimming stripped 5 bases from V and 1 base from J, with 9 bases between. The CDR3 length is 14 residues. CDR3 sequence (DNA): TGCAGCGTTTCTAGGTATTCTGGGGCCAACGTCCTGACTTTC. This codes for CSVSRYSGANVLTF.

This chain joins TRBV12-3 or TRBV12-4 and TRBJ2-5, with D possibly TRBD2 on 5 matching bases. V was cut by 3 bases and J by 1 base, with 9 bases left in between. The CDR3 is made up of 14 amino acids. The CDR3 DNA reads as TGTGCCAGCAGTTTCTCGGGGATCCAAGAGACCCAGTACTTC. Translating gives CASSFSGIQETQYF.

This clonotype was detected only once. This rearrangement joins TRBV5-1 to TRBJ2-2; 12 nucleotides match TRBD1. Germline-derived CDR1 and CDR2 are SGHRS and YFSETQ. V lost 4 bases, J lost 3 bases, and 10 bases stayed unmatched. The CDR3 spans 18 residues. CDR3 sequence: CASSRGTGGIVDTGELFF. The CDR3 nucleotides read TGCGCCAGCAGCCGGGGGACAGGGGGCATTGTTGACACCGGGGAGCTGTTTTTT.

The table lists this clonotype with a count of one. V gene TRBV27 combines with J gene TRBJ2-4; 8 nucleotides align to TRBD2. The closer fit of TRBJ2-5 to the DNA end suggests the J call may be wrong. This CDR3 has 15 amino acids. Germline-derived CDR1 and CDR2 are MNHEY and SMNVEV (reference sequence). The CDR3 DNA sequence: TGTGCCAGCAGTCCTGAAGATAGCGGGGAAGAGACCCAGTACTTC. Its protein is CASSPEDSGEETQYF.

This chain joins TRBV7-3 and TRBJ2-1; D is perhaps TRBD1 (5 bases). The CDR3 is made up of 12 amino acids. V lost 6 bases to trimming and J lost 9 bases, with 12 bases between them. Germline V gives CDR1 SGHTA, CDR2 FQGTGA. DNA for the CDR3: TGTGCCAGCAGTTCAACAGGTTTTGAGCAGTTCTTC. Amino acids: CASSSTGFEQFF. Looking up the rest from reference TRBV7-3 and TRBJ2-1 gives the full variable domain: GAGVSQTPSNKVTEKGKYVELRCDPISGHTALYWYRQSLGQGPEFLIYFQGTGAADDSGLPNDRFFAVRPEGSVSTLKIQRTERGDSAVYLCASSSTGFEQFFGPGTRLTVL.

In this sample, this clonotype turned up many times. V gene TRBV7-2 combines with J gene TRBJ2-5; perhaps TRBD2 as D (6 bases). The CDR3 loop spans 17 amino acids. Trimming pared 1 base from V and 2 bases from J, leaving 17 bases between. Per the germline V gene, CDR1 is SGHTA and CDR2 is FQGNSA. The CDR3 loop is CASSLDHGRPGQETQYF. The CDR3 DNA reads TGTGCCAGCAGCTTAGATCATGGGAGGCCGGGGCAAGAGACCCAGTACTTC.

This chain joins TRBV19 and TRBJ1-2, with 7 positions matching TRBD1. There are 15 residues in the CDR3. Trimming took 4 bases from V and 5 from J; bases not matched to a gene: 10. CDR1 and CDR2 from the germline V gene are LNHDA and SQIVND (reference sequence). The CDR3 sequence: CASSTREGAKYGYTF. For the CDR3, the DNA is TGTGCCAGTAGTACCCGGGAGGGGGCAAAGTATGGCTACACCTTC.

The chain combines TRBV5-1 with TRBJ2-5, with 13 bases matching TRBD2. Germline V gives CDR1 SGHRS, CDR2 YFSETQ. The junction had 8 bases not matched to a gene; V was cut back by 4 bases and J by 5 bases. The CDR3 runs to 16 residues. Here the CDR3 reads CASSPGGLAGVETQYF. The CDR3 DNA sequence: TGCGCCAGCAGCCCAGGCGGACTAGCGGGAGTTGAGACCCAGTACTTC.